These 5 T cell receptor beta chains were sequenced from one sample in a study of metastatic and nonmetastatic thyroid tumors. Using MiXCR, TCRdb reanalyzed the PCR reads. The repertoire holds 20,000 to 25,000 clones, with 15% to 17% as singletons. No patient had received any treatment before thyroid surgery. Sequencing was done on a sample of blood. These receptors were taken from a female donor with papillary thyroid cancer or a benign thyroid nodule (not recorded which). Some clones in this sample may be carry-over from other donors' samples.

This clone occurred many times. The V call is TRBV20-1, the J call TRBJ1-5, with D unclear. Germline CDR1 reads DFQATT; CDR2 reads SNEGSKA (reference sequence). The CDR3 covers 13 residues. Trimming removed 3 bases from V and 0 bases from J, with 6 bases in between. The DNA for the CDR3 is TGCAGTGCTAGTAGGATTAGCAATCAGCCCCAGCATTTT. It yields the protein CSASRISNQPQHF.

This clone was seen many times. The gene calls are TRBV18 and TRBJ2-7; D gene uncertain. V was cut by 2 bases and J by 7 bases, with 12 bases left in between. This CDR3 is built from 13 residues. Germline V gene sequence: CDR1 KGHSH, CDR2 LQKENI. In nucleotides, the CDR3 is TGTGCCAGCTCACCATCTACCCTTGGGGAGCAGTACTTC. Translation gives CASSPSTLGEQYF.

This clone was seen ten or more times. This rearrangement joins TRBV20-1 to TRBJ2-7; D could derive from TRBD1 or TRBD2 (5 bases each). This CDR3 is 14 amino acids long. Germline assignment: CDR1 DFQATT and CDR2 SNEGSKA (reference sequence). V was cut by 5 bases and J by 6 bases, with 20 bases left in between. The CDR3 region is CSALRGAGPGEQYF. The CDR3 region has the DNA TGCAGTGCTCTAAGAGGGGCAGGGCCCGGCGAGCAGTACTTC.

This clone showed up many times. V usage is TRBV9 and J usage is TRBJ2-5; TRBD1 matches at 8 bases. CDR3 length: 15 residues. The J segment lost 4 bases and the V segment lost 3 bases, leaving 8 bases of the junction unmatched. Germline V gene lookup returns CDR1 SGDLS and CDR2 YYNGEE. The CDR3 region has the DNA TGTGCCAGCAGCGACCTCAGGGGGCTTGGAGAGACCCAGTACTTC. Amino acids: CASSDLRGLGETQYF.

This clone was counted at least ten times. The chain combines TRBV11-2 with TRBJ1-1; 9 positions match TRBD1. The V and J ends lost 4 bases and 4 bases, in that order; junction bases with no gene match: 7. The CDR3 is 15 amino acids. Germline CDR1 and CDR2: SGHAT and FQNNGV. CDR3 nucleotide sequence: TGTGCCAGCAGCTCCCGACAGGGGGTAGGCACTGAAGCTTTCTTT. This gives the protein CASSSRQGVGTEAFF. Variable domain in full (rest from reference TRBV11-2 and TRBJ1-1): EAGVAQSPRYKIIEKRQSVAFWCNPISGHATLYWYQQILGQGPKLLIQFQNNGVVDDSQLPKDRFSAERLKGVDSTLKIQPAKLEDSAVYLCASSSRQGVGTEAFFGQGTRLTVV.